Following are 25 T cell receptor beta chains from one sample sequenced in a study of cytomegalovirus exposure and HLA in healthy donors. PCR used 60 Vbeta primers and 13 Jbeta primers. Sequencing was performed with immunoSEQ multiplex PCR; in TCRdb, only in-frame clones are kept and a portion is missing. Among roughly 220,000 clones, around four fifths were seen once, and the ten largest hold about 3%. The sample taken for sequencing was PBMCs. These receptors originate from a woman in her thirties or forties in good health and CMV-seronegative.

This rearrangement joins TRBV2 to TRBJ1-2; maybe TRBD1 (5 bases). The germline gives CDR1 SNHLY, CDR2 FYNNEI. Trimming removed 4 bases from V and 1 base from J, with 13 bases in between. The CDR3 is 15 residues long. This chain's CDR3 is CASSGRRERNYGYTF. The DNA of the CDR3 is TGTGCCAGCAGTGGCCGCAGGGAACGTAACTATGGCTACACCTTC.

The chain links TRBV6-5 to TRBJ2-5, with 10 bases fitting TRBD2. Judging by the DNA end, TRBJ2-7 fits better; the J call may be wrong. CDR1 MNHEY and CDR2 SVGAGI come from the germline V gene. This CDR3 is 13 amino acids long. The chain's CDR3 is CASSSGRAYEQYF. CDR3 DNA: TGTGCCAGCAGTAGCGGGAGGGCCTACGAGCAGTACTTC.

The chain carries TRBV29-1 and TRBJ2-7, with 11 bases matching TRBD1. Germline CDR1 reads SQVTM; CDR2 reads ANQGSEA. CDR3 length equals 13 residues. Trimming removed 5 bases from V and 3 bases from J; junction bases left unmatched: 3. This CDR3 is CSVTGTGGYEQYF. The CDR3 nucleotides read TGCAGCGTTACCGGGACAGGGGGCTACGAGCAGTACTTC.

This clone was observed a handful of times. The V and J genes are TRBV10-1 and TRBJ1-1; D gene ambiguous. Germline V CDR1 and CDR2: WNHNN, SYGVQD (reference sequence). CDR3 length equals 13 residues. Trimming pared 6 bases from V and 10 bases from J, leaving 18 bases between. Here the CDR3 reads CASSPTLGSGAFF. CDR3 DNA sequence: TGCGCCAGCAGCCCAACTCTCGGGAGCGGAGCTTTCTTT.

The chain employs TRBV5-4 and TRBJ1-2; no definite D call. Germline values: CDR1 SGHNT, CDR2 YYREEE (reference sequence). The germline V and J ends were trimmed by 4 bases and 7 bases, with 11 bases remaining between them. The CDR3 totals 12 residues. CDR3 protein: CASSPNQIGYTF. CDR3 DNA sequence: TGTGCCAGCAGCCCCAATCAAATTGGCTACACCTTC.

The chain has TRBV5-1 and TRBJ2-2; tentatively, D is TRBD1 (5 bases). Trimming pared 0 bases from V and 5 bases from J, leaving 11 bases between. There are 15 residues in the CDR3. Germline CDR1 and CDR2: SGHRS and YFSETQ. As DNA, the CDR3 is TGCGCCAGCAGCTTGGCCTTCAGGGATACCGGGGAGCTGTTTTTT. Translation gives CASSLAFRDTGELFF. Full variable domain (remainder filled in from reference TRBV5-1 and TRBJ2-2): KAGVTQTPRYLIKTRGQQVTLSCSPISGHRSVSWYQQTPGQGLQFLFEYFSETQRNKGNFPGRFSGRQFSNSRSEMNVSTLELGDSALYLCASSLAFRDTGELFFGEGSRLTVL.

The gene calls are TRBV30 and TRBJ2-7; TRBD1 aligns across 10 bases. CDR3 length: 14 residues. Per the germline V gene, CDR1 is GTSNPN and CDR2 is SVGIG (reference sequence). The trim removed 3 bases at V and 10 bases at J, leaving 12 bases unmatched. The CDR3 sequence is CAWSRDRGKGGQYF. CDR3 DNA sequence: TGTGCCTGGAGCAGGGACAGGGGAAAGGGCGGACAGTACTTC.

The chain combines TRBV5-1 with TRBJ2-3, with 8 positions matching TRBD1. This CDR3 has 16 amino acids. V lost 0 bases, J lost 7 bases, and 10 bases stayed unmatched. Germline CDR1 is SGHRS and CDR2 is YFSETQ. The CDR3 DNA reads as TGCGCCAGCAGCTTGGCCAGGACAGGGACTGACTATACGCAGTATTTT. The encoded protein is CASSLARTGTDYTQYF.

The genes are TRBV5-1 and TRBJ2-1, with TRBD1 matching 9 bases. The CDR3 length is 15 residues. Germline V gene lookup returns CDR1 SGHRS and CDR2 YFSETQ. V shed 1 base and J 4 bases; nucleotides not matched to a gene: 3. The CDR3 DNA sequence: TGCGCCAGCAGCTTGTGGGGACAGGGATACAATGAGCAGTTCTTC. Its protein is CASSLWGQGYNEQFF.

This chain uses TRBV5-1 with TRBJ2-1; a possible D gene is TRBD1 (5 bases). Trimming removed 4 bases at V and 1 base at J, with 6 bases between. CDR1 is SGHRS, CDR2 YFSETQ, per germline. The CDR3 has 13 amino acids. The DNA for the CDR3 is TGCGCCAGCAGCGCAGGGTCCTACAATGAGCAGTTCTTC. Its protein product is CASSAGSYNEQFF.

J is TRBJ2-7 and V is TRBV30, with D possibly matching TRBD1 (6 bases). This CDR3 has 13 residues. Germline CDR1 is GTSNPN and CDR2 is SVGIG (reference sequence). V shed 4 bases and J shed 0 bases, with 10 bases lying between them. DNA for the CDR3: TGTGCCTGGAACAGGGTTCGCTCCTACGAGCAGTACTTC. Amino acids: CAWNRVRSYEQYF.

CDR3 protein: CASSLAAGQRYYEQYF. The CDR3 bases are TGTGCCAGCAGCTTAGCGGCGGGACAGCGTTACTACGAGCAGTACTTC. This chain links TRBV7-8 with TRBJ2-7; TRBD1 might be the D (7 bases). V lost 0 bases, J lost 3 bases, and 15 bases lay in between. This CDR3 contains 16 residues. Germline values: CDR1 SGHVS, CDR2 FQNEAQ.

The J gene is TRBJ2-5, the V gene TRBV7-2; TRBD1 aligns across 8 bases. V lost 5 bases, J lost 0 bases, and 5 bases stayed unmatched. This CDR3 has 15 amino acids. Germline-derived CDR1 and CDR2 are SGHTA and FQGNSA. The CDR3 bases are TGTGCCAGCAGCCAGGGACAGGTCTACCAAGAGACCCAGTACTTC. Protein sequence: CASSQGQVYQETQYF.

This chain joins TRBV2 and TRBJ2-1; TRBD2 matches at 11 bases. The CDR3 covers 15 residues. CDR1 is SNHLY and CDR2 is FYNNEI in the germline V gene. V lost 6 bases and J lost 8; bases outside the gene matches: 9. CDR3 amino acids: CASSKGLAAGDEQFF. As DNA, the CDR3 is TGTGCCAGCAGCAAGGGACTAGCGGCCGGGGATGAGCAGTTCTTC. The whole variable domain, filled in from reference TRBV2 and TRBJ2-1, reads EPEVTQTPSHQVTQMGQEVILRCVPISNHLYFYWYRQILGQKVEFLVSFYNNEISEKSEIFDDQFSVERPDGSNFTLKIRSTKLEDSAMYFCASSKGLAAGDEQFFGPGTRLTVL.

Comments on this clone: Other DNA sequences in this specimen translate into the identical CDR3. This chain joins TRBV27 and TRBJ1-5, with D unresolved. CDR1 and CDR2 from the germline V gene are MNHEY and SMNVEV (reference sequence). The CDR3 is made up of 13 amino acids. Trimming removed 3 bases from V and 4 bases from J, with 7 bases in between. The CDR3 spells CASSLTGNQPQHF. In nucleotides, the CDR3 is TGTGCCAGCAGTTTGACGGGGAATCAGCCCCAGCATTTT.

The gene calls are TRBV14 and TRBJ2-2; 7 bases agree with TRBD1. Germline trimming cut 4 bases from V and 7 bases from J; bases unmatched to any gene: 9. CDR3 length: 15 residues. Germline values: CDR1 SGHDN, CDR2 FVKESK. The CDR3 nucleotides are TGTGCCAGCAGCCCGCGACAGGGCCCCCTCGGGGAGCTGTTTTTT. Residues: CASSPRQGPLGELFF. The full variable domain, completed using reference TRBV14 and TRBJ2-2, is EAGVTQFPSHSVIEKGQTVTLRCDPISGHDNLYWYRRVMGKEIKFLLHFVKESKQDESGMPNNRFLAERTGGTYSTLKVQPAELEDSGVYFCASSPRQGPLGELFFGEGSRLTVL.

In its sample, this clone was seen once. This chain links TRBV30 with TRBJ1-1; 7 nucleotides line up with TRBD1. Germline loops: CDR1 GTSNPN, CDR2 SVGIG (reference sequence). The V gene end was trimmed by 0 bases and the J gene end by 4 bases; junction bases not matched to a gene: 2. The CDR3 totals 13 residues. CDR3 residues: CAWSVRGRTEAFF. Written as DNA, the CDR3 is TGTGCCTGGAGTGTAAGGGGGCGCACTGAAGCTTTCTTT.

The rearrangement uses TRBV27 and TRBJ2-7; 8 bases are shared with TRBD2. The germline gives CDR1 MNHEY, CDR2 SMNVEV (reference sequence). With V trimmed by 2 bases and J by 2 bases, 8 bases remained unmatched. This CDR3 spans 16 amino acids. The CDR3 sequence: CASSLRGGGITYEQYF. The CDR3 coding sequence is TGTGCCAGCAGTTTACGGGGGGGAGGGATTACCTACGAGCAGTACTTC.

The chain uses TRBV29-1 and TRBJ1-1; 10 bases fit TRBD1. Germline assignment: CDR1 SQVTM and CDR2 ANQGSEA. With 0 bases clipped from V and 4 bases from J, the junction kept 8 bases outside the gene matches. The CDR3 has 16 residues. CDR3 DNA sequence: TGCAGCGTTGAAGATCACCCGGGACAGGGGAGCACTGAAGCTTTCTTT. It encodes CSVEDHPGQGSTEAFF.

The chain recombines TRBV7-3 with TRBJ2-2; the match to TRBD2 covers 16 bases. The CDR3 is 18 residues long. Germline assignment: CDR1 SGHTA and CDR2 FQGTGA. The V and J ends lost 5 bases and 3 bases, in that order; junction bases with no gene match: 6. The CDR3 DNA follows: TGTGCCAGCAGCCTATCCGGGACTAGCGGGAGGGACACCGGGGAGCTGTTTTTT. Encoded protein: CASSLSGTSGRDTGELFF.

This CDR3 is CASSLVLAHYNEQFF. CDR3 nucleotides: TGTGCCAGCAGTTTAGTGCTAGCCCACTACAATGAGCAGTTCTTC. The genes are TRBV27 and TRBJ2-1; D possibly corresponds to TRBD2 (5 bases). Germline CDR1 reads MNHEY; CDR2 reads SMNVEV (reference sequence). The CDR3 has 15 amino acids. Trimming pared 2 bases from V and 3 bases from J, leaving 11 bases between.

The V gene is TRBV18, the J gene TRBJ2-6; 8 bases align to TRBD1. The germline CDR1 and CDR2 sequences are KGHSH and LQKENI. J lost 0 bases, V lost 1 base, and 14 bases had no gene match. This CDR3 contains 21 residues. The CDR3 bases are TGTGCCAGCTCACCACGGTCACCTATGGGGACAGGAAGCTCTGGGGCCAACGTCCTGACTTTC. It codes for CASSPRSPMGTGSSGANVLTF. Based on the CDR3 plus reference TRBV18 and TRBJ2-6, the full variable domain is NAGVMQNPRHLVRRRGQEARLRCSPMKGHSHVYWYRQLPEEGLKFMVYLQKENIIDESGMPKERFSAEFPKEGPSILRIQQVVRGDSAAYFCASSPRSPMGTGSSGANVLTFGAGSRLTVL.

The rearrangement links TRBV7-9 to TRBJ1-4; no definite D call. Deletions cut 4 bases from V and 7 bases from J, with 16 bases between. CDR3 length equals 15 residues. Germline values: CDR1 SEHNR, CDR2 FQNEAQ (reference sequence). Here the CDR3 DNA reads TGTGCCAGCAGCTCCCTCAGTCTTTATTCTGAAAAACTGTTTTTT. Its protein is CASSSLSLYSEKLFF.

CDR3 DNA: TGTGCCTGGAAAAGACAGGGGGCGCGAAACACCATATATTTT. Its protein is CAWKRQGARNTIYF. The rearrangement uses TRBV30 and TRBJ1-3; 10 nucleotides line up with TRBD1. CDR1 is GTSNPN and CDR2 is SVGIG in the germline V gene (reference sequence). Trimming at V came to 4 bases and at J to 5 bases, leaving 5 bases not matched to a gene. The CDR3 loop spans 14 amino acids.

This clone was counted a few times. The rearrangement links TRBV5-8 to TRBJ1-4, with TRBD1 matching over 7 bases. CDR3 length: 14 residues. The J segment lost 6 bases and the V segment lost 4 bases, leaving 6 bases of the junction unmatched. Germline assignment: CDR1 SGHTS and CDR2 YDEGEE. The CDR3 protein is CASSGGGNHEKLFF. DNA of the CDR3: TGTGCCAGCAGCGGAGGGGGCAACCATGAAAAACTGTTTTTT.